This T cell receptor (beta chain) came from a study of blood T cell repertoires in COVID-19. On the study more broadly: COVID-19 samples collected from the United States, Italy and Spain covered acute and convalescent phases.

Per the study methods: Estimation of nucleated cell counts relied on the amplification of reference gene primers. Here immunoSEQ multiplex PCR was the method, and the copy in TCRdb shows in-frame clones only, minus some. V and J calls and clone size are those listed in that table; D and trimming were worked out from the DNA. The profile shows about 33,000 clones, about 91% of them singletons. The CDR3 is made up of 15 amino acids. Germline V gives CDR1 LNHDA, CDR2 SQIVND (reference sequence). Losses at the gene ends were 7 bases for V and 7 bases for J; bases not matched to a gene: 12. This TCR came from a human donor in a cohort sampled during active COVID-19. The sample comprised peripheral blood. The chain recombines TRBV19 with TRBJ2-1, with 8 bases that match TRBD2. The CDR3 protein is CASTAITGGWNEQFF. The CDR3 bases are TGTGCCAGTACCGCGATAACGGGAGGGTGGAATGAGCAGTTCTTC.